This T cell receptor beta chain was sequenced during a study of esophageal squamous cell carcinoma under preoperative chemotherapy. Across the study: Samples included peripheral blood T cells as well as tumor-infiltrating lymphocytes. Regarding the study as a whole: Clonal contraction, more than amplification, hit abundant clones after paclitaxel-nedaplatin. Chemotherapy was followed by significantly higher TCR diversity in peripheral T cells only, not tumor-infiltrating lymphocytes.

Sample time point: after preoperative PTX-NDP chemotherapy. Germline lookup yields CDR1 SGHTA and CDR2 FQGTGA. The CDR3 length is 12 residues. TCRdb itself ran the PCR reads through MiXCR, one entry per CDR3 protein. Of about 32,000 distinct CDR3 sequences listed, 50% to 60% were seen once; the top ten hold more than 20%. In regard to this clonotype: What it binds is not known. One junction end disagrees with the germline gene, perhaps due to a read error.

The genes are TRBV7-3 and TRBJ2-3; no clear D. This receptor was obtained from a human donor with esophageal squamous cell carcinoma. The donor label of this sample is uncertain. The sample was taken from a patient given preoperative chemotherapy. The CDR3 loop is CVSSLGGAPQYF. The DNA of the CDR3 is TGTGTCAGCAGCTTAGGTGGAGCCCCGCAGTACTTT.